This TCR beta chain was captured in a study of CD8 T cells in Susac syndrome (dated by TCRdb to between 2017 and 2020). About the investigation overall: Among the Susac syndrome patients who were sequenced, clinically active disease was present in 5 or 6 and clinical remission was observed in under ten. Whether CD8+ T cell activation and differentiation in Susac syndrome was antigen driven was tested using repertoire sequencing. At blood withdrawal, Susac syndrome patients were therapy-naive, treated with corticosteroids (with IVIg additionally given to some), or treated with IVIg alone.

In regard to this clonotype: Its antigen is not yet known. No base quality values were provided; no much bigger clone lies one nucleotide off.

Peripheral blood CD8+ and CD4+ T cells from healthy donors, Susac syndrome patients and multiple sclerosis patients were profiled using high-throughput TCR beta sequencing. Recently defined diagnostic criteria for definite or probable disease were met by the Susac syndrome patients. CD8+ TEMRA cells were enriched by FACS, while bulk CD8+ and CD4+ T cells were purified by magnetic negative isolation. Blood was drawn into EDTA tubes, processed within 24 hours, and PBMCs were isolated by density gradient centrifugation. PBMCs intended for TCR sequencing were cryopreserved in liquid nitrogen and were subsequently thawed in a 37 degrees C water bath. The sorted or isolated CD4+, CD8+ and CD8+ TEMRA cells reached a purity of at least 90%. What the authors observed across the whole study: The number of individuals in the TCR sequencing and HLA analysis was recognized as being relatively small. In patients with Susac syndrome, the CD4+ T cell repertoire showed no detectable clonal expansion.

RNA was extracted using the RNeasy kit, and roughly 0.5 to 1 microgram was reverse transcribed with random hexamers. The immunoSEQ multiplex PCR assay, which covers 54 Vbeta and 13 Jbeta segments, was used to amplify TCR beta CDR3 regions. To correct PCR amplification bias, a synthetic template baseline was used for both primer optimization and computational correction. In the source study's methods: Reads were annotated to V, D and J genes per IMGT and analyzed with immunoSEQ Analyzer, keeping only productive sequences. To calculate clonality, Shannon entropy was normalized by log2 of the number of productive unique sequences and then subtracted from one. For each patient and control, public and private clones were evaluated among the 100 most prevalent clones. A clone was defined as Susac-specific if it was absent from the healthy and MS cohorts, from more than 850 published viral clones and from other ImmuneACCESS disease sequences. TCRdb took the public reads, trimmed them with fastp at Q25, ran MiXCR for clone calling and kept in-frame beta chains. Duplicate CDR3 protein sequences are folded into a single record with the most common DNA and genes. The V and J calls shown here were made by TCRdb, not taken from the authors' results. Recorded for this sample are roughly 200,000 distinct CDR3 sequences; about 91% of them occurred a single time. The ten largest clones capture approximately 0.09% of the sample.

As encoded in the germline V gene, CDR1 is KGHSH while CDR2 is LQKENI. Reading from cysteine to phenylalanine, the CDR3 counts 14 amino acids. The only DNA kept is the CDR3, 42 bases in frame from the first base. The junction carries 13 bases between V and J, which are trimmed by 3 bases and 6 bases respectively. The origin of this receptor is a human donor with Susac syndrome. The chain links TRBV18 with TRBJ2-3; the D gene is perhaps TRBD2, from 5 matching bases. Sequenced material: CD4+ T cells from PBMCs. The DNA sequence is TGTGCCAGCTCACCTGGAAATGGACTGGATACGCAGTATTTT. Its product reads: CASSPGNGLDTQYF.